The text below deals with one T cell receptor (beta chain). The data were obtained in a study of blood T cell repertoires in COVID-19. Trimming removed 5 bases from V and 7 bases from J; junction bases left unmatched: 1. The CDR3 runs to 12 residues. Germline V gene lookup returns CDR1 MDHEN and CDR2 SYDVKM. In the original analysis: For nucleated cells, counts were estimated from reference gene primer amplification. Produced via immunoSEQ multiplex PCR; TCRdb's table is partial and in-frame only. The D gene and trimming were derived from the DNA, and the V and J assignments and clone size from that table. The sample holds roughly 410,000 clones; around 91% are singletons and the top ten take roughly 1.4%.

This clonotype was obtained from a woman between 40 and 50 years old with COVID-19, enrolled during active disease. Material for sequencing was peripheral blood. The chain couples TRBV28 to TRBJ1-4; 7 bases match TRBD1. As DNA, the CDR3 is TGTGCCAGCAGTAGACAGGGTGAAAAACTGTTTTTT. Protein sequence: CASSRQGEKLFF.